The 20 T cell receptor beta chains below were found in one sample sequenced in a study of cytomegalovirus exposure and HLA in healthy donors. In the PCR, 60 Vbeta and 13 Jbeta primers were used. The data were produced by immunoSEQ multiplex PCR, yet TCRdb's version contains in-frame clones alone and is incomplete. Across 150,000 to 200,000 clones, the top ten clones capture roughly 0.83% of the sample. What was sequenced was PBMCs. The receptors originated from a woman between 18 and 30 years old in good health and CMV-seropositive.

The chain uses TRBV9 and TRBJ2-1, with 9 bases lining up with TRBD2. The CDR3 is 16 amino acids. The V gene's germline CDR1 is SGDLS and CDR2 YYNGEE. V trimming: 3 bases; J trimming: 7 bases; junction bases outside the gene matches: 11. This CDR3 is CASSAELAGFVNEQFF. CDR3 coding DNA: TGTGCCAGCAGCGCAGAACTAGCGGGCTTTGTTAATGAGCAGTTCTTC. Variable domain in full (rest from reference TRBV9 and TRBJ2-1): DSGVTQTPKHLITATGQRVTLRCSPRSGDLSVYWYQQSLDQGLQFLIQYYNGEERAKGNILERFSAQQFPDLHSELNLSSLELGDSALYFCASSAELAGFVNEQFFGPGTRLTVL.

The V gene is TRBV28, the J gene TRBJ1-4; 11 bases are shared with TRBD1. This CDR3 is 15 amino acids long. Germline V gene lookup returns CDR1 MDHEN and CDR2 SYDVKM. After removal of 4 bases from V and 7 bases from J, the junction contained 5 bases not matched to a gene. For the CDR3, the DNA is TGTGCCAGCAGTTCAACCGGGACAGGGGGTGAAAAACTGTTTTTT. This encodes CASSSTGTGGEKLFF.

V usage is TRBV7-2 and J usage is TRBJ2-7; weak D call: TRBD2 (6 bases). The CDR3 length is 12 residues. Germline V gene data show CDR1 as SGHTA and CDR2 as FQGNSA. Trimming removed 5 bases from V and 3 bases from J, with 8 bases in between. The DNA for the CDR3 is TGTGCCAGCAGCGCCGGGGGCTACGAGCAGTACTTC. Translating it yields CASSAGGYEQYF.

V and J are TRBV5-6 and TRBJ2-1, with 9 bases aligning to TRBD1. Unmatched junction bases numbered 9, after V lost 4 bases and J lost 7 bases. The germline V gene encodes CDR1 SGHDT and CDR2 YYEEEE. This CDR3 has 15 residues. The CDR3 protein is CASSLRDRDWNEQFF. CDR3 DNA: TGTGCCAGCAGCCTCCGGGACAGGGATTGGAATGAGCAGTTCTTC.

This chain uses TRBV7-9 with TRBJ1-2; 7 bases line up with TRBD1. The CDR3 consists of 16 residues. The J segment lost 8 bases and the V segment lost 5 bases, leaving 17 bases of the junction unmatched. Germline CDR1 SEHNR, CDR2 FQNEAQ (reference sequence). For the CDR3, the DNA is TGTGCCAGCAGCCCCCGGGCTACGACAGGGCCCGGCGGCTACACCTTC. Its translation: CASSPRATTGPGGYTF.

The rearrangement uses TRBV27 and TRBJ1-4, with D unclear. From germline, CDR1 is MNHEY and CDR2 SMNVEV (reference sequence). The CDR3 runs 14 residues. V was pared by 4 bases and J by 5 bases, with 11 bases between. The chain's CDR3 is CASSSGSLNEKLFF. Here the CDR3 DNA reads TGTGCCAGCAGTTCCGGTTCCCTGAATGAAAAACTGTTTTTT.

The rearrangement uses TRBV5-4 and TRBJ2-7; 8 nucleotides line up with TRBD1. V shed 4 bases, J shed 0 bases, and the junction held 3 bases outside the gene matches. The CDR3 consists of 14 residues. Germline CDR1 SGHNT, CDR2 YYREEE (reference sequence). The CDR3 here is CASSPTGVSYEQYF. CDR3 sequence (DNA): TGTGCCAGCAGCCCGACAGGGGTCTCCTACGAGCAGTACTTC.

The chain recombines TRBV29-1 with TRBJ1-2, with 8 bases that match TRBD1. Germline CDR1 is SQVTM and CDR2 is ANQGSEA. CDR3 length: 12 amino acids. V lost 1 base to trimming and J lost 6 bases; unmatched junction nucleotides: 1. The CDR3 nucleotides read TGCAGCGTTGAAGCAGGGGGCCATGGCTACACCTTC. Encoded protein: CSVEAGGHGYTF.

The rearrangement joins TRBV5-7 to TRBJ1-1; the match to TRBD1 covers 10 bases. TRBV5-7 is reported as an ORF; its role is uncertain. V shed 4 bases and J 1 base; nucleotides not matched to a gene: 16. The CDR3 extends over 19 amino acids. CDR3 loop: CASSPLRDRGVCRNTEAFF. The CDR3 region has the DNA TGTGCCAGCAGCCCACTACGGGACAGGGGTGTATGTCGGAACACTGAAGCTTTCTTT.

The chain carries TRBV7-6 and TRBJ2-6; maybe TRBD1 (5 bases). The V and J ends lost 4 bases and 2 bases respectively, with 9 bases between them. CDR1 and CDR2 (germline): SGHVS, FNYEAQ. This CDR3 region has 15 residues. The CDR3 sequence is CASSSSGPGANVLTF. CDR3 nucleotide sequence: TGTGCCAGCAGCTCATCAGGGCCTGGGGCCAACGTCCTGACTTTC.

The chain joins TRBV11-1 to TRBJ1-1, with 7 bases lining up with TRBD1. Germline CDR1 and CDR2: SGHAT and FQDESV (reference sequence). V was pared by 1 base and J by 1 base, with 3 bases of the junction left unmatched. CDR3 length equals 15 residues. CDR3: CASSLEGAGNTEAFF. The CDR3 region has the DNA TGTGCCAGCAGCTTAGAGGGGGCCGGGAACACTGAAGCTTTCTTT.

The J gene is TRBJ2-5, the V gene TRBV7-3; 11 nucleotides align to TRBD2. Germline trimming cut 5 bases from V and 5 bases from J; bases unmatched to any gene: 4. The CDR3 is 14 residues long. Germline V gene data show CDR1 as SGHTA and CDR2 as FQGTGA. The CDR3 DNA reads TGTGCCAGCAGCCTAGCGGGGGGCGCCGAGACCCAGTACTTC. Translation: CASSLAGGAETQYF.

The chain recombines TRBV19 with TRBJ2-3, with 7 bases fitting TRBD1. Germline loops: CDR1 LNHDA, CDR2 SQIVND (reference sequence). V shed 5 bases, J shed 3 bases, and the junction held 14 bases outside the gene matches. This CDR3 comprises 17 residues. The CDR3 sequence is CASSYTIGGGWTDTQYF. CDR3 coding DNA: TGTGCCAGTAGTTACACGATAGGGGGCGGGTGGACAGATACGCAGTATTTT.

The rearrangement uses TRBV6-5 and TRBJ2-7; 12 nucleotides align to TRBD2. The V segment lost 5 bases and the J segment 5 bases; nucleotides outside the gene matches: 7. This CDR3 is built from 15 residues. CDR1 and CDR2 from the germline V gene are MNHEY and SVGAGI. The CDR3 sequence is CASSPTSGSSHEQYF. The CDR3 DNA reads as TGTGCCAGCAGTCCGACTAGCGGGAGTAGTCACGAGCAGTACTTC.

The chain couples TRBV18 to TRBJ2-7; 8 bases map to TRBD1. The V and J ends lost 5 bases and 6 bases, in that order; junction bases with no gene match: 6. The germline CDR1 and CDR2 sequences are KGHSH and LQKENI. The CDR3 has 13 residues. The CDR3 region has the DNA TGTGCCAGCTCATCAGTTCAGGGGGCCGAGCAGTACTTC. The encoded protein is CASSSVQGAEQYF.

The chain carries TRBV11-2 and TRBJ2-2; D uncertain. V dropped 5 bases and J dropped 6 bases, with 10 bases sitting between them. CDR1 and CDR2 from the germline V gene are SGHAT and FQNNGV. This CDR3 is 13 amino acids long. The CDR3 bases are TGTGCCAGCAGCGCCGACATAGCCGGGGAGCTGTTTTTT. Translation: CASSADIAGELFF. The entire variable domain, with the rest obtained from reference TRBV11-2 and TRBJ2-2, is as follows: EAGVAQSPRYKIIEKRQSVAFWCNPISGHATLYWYQQILGQGPKLLIQFQNNGVVDDSQLPKDRFSAERLKGVDSTLKIQPAKLEDSAVYLCASSADIAGELFFGEGSRLTVL.

The chain links TRBV4-3 to TRBJ2-1, with no clear D. The CDR3 length is 17 residues. Germline loops: CDR1 LGHNA, CDR2 YSLEER. The V end was cut by 0 bases, the J end by 5 bases, with 17 bases between. The CDR3 spells CASSQDRKSGPHNEQFF. In DNA, the CDR3 is TGCGCCAGCAGCCAAGATAGGAAATCTGGGCCCCACAATGAGCAGTTCTTC.

The CDR3 DNA is TGTGCCAGCAGCGCCAGACCCCAGGGTTTGGGCTCCTACGAGCAGTACTTC. Amino acids: CASSARPQGLGSYEQYF. The chain recombines TRBV9 with TRBJ2-7, with D perhaps matching TRBD1 (5 bases). Germline lookup yields CDR1 SGDLS and CDR2 YYNGEE. The CDR3 length is 17 residues. V was pared by 3 bases and J by 0 bases, with 19 bases between.

The CDR3, as DNA: TGTGCCAGCAGTTTGCCGGAGGGCCCGAAGGAGCTGTTTTTT. The encoded protein is CASSLPEGPKELFF. The chain joins TRBV28 to TRBJ2-2, with D perhaps matching TRBD2 (6 bases). Germline CDR1 MDHEN, CDR2 SYDVKM. The CDR3 covers 14 residues. V was clipped by 3 bases and J by 10 bases, with 15 bases between them.

The gene calls are TRBV4-1 and TRBJ1-1; 8 nucleotides line up with TRBD1. Germline V gene lookup returns CDR1 MGHRA and CDR2 YSYEKL. The CDR3 runs to 16 residues. J gave up 2 bases and V 4 bases, and 9 bases lay outside the gene matches. The CDR3 region has the DNA TGCGCCAGCAGCCCATCAGGGGGCAGGGTAAACACTGAAGCTTTCTTT. This translates into CASSPSGGRVNTEAFF.